This is a list of T cell receptor beta chains from one sample in a study of T-cell reconstitution after alpha-beta-depleted transplantation in children. Using its own MiXCR run on the PCR reads, TCRdb lists one record per CDR3 protein. Of some 840,000 distinct CDR3 sequences detected, roughly 15% appear once; the ten largest clones hold approximately 5%. The starting material was PBMCs, mostly from graft donor cells, obtained 360 days after TCRalphabeta/CD19-depleted stem cell transplant. The receptors come from a male patient younger than 18 who had a stem cell transplant for acute lymphoblastic leukemia, so the T cells may come from the graft donor. The CDR3 runs from the conserved cysteine through the conserved F or W. A D gene is named only where the DNA matches it firmly. Clone sizes are given selectively: once, few, many, or a class where the clone is expanded.

j_call clone_size d_call v_call cdr3_aa cdr3_nt
TRBJ2-3 many NA TRBV11-2 CASRSPGLSTDTQYF TGTGCCAGCAGATCCCCGGGGCTCAGCACAGATACGCAGTATTTT
TRBJ2-3 NA NA TRBV29-1 CSVVTGLITDTQYF TGCAGCGTTGTTACAGGGCTAATCACAGATACGCAGTATTTT
TRBJ1-5 few TRBD1 TRBV20-1 CSASATRDHRGGQPQHF TGCAGTGCTAGTGCTACCCGGGATCACAGGGGAGGTCAGCCCCAGCATTTT
TRBJ2-7 NA NA TRBV12-3/TRBV12-4 CASRRTFYEQYF TGTGCCAGCAGGCGTACATTCTACGAGCAGTACTTC
TRBJ2-5 NA TRBD2 TRBV5-1 CASSLVGLERETQYF TGCGCCAGCAGCTTGGTGGGACTAGAGAGGGAGACCCAGTACTTC
TRBJ1-1 few NA TRBV27 CASSLWDGLNTEAFF TGTGCCAGCAGTTTATGGGACGGATTGAACACTGAAGCTTTCTTT
TRBJ2-3 NA TRBD2 TRBV7-3 CASSFASGISTQYF TGTGCCAGCAGCTTTGCTAGCGGGATAAGTACGCAGTATTTT
TRBJ2-7 few TRBD2 TRBV5-1 CASSTAGEGYEQYF TGCGCCAGCAGCACAGCGGGAGAGGGGTACGAGCAGTACTTC
TRBJ1-2 few NA TRBV2 CASSEDSRVYGYTF TGTGCCAGCAGTGAAGATAGCAGGGTGTATGGCTACACCTTC
TRBJ2-5 few TRBD2 TRBV14 CASSQVGRLAKETQYF TGTGCCAGCAGCCAAGTGGGGAGACTAGCGAAAGAGACCCAGTACTTC
TRBJ2-7 few NA TRBV5-1 CASSLGFGASYEQYF TGCGCCAGCAGCTTGGGTTTCGGGGCATCCTACGAGCAGTACTTC
TRBJ2-1 many NA TRBV5-1 CASSLVAGSNEQFF TGCGCCAGCAGCTTGGTTGCAGGGTCCAATGAGCAGTTCTTC
TRBJ2-1 few TRBD1 TRBV4-1 CASSHYRGSKFF TGCGCCAGCAGCCATTACAGGGGGAGTAAGTTCTTC
TRBJ2-1 NA NA TRBV5-1 CASSSVQGSNEQFF TGCGCCAGCAGCTCGGTTCAGGGTAGCAATGAGCAGTTCTTC
TRBJ1-1 NA NA TRBV7-3 CASSAAGRTEAFF TGTGCCAGCAGCGCGGCAGGGAGAACTGAAGCTTTCTTT
TRBJ2-1 few TRBD2 TRBV5-1 CASRAGEGFNEQFF TGCGCCAGCAGGGCCGGGGAGGGTTTCAATGAGCAGTTCTTC
TRBJ2-7 NA NA TRBV14 CASSQFFSSYEQYF TGTGCCAGCAGCCAATTTTTCTCATCGTACGAGCAGTACTTC
TRBJ1-2 many NA TRBV29-1 CSADSNYGYTF TGCAGCGCCGATTCTAACTATGGCTACACCTTC
TRBJ2-7 many NA TRBV14 CASSQLQGPLFYEQYF TGTGCCAGCAGCCAGTTACAGGGTCCTCTATTCTACGAGCAGTACTTC
TRBJ1-1 NA NA TRBV9 CASSLFWENTEAFF TGTGCCAGCAGCCTCTTCTGGGAGAACACTGAAGCTTTCTTT
TRBJ2-3 few NA TRBV20-1 CSASLVGILTDTQYF TGCAGTGCTAGTCTTGTCGGGATCCTCACAGATACGCAGTATTTT
TRBJ1-1 NA NA TRBV7-9 CASSLGIGEAFF TGTGCCAGCAGCTTAGGGATTGGTGAAGCTTTCTTT
TRBJ2-1 many NA TRBV7-8 CASSLVVLGNEQFF TGTGCCAGCAGCTTAGTCGTGCTGGGCAATGAGCAGTTCTTC
TRBJ2-3 few NA TRBV5-4 CASSLDREDTQYF TGTGCCAGCAGCTTGGACAGGGAGGATACGCAGTATTTT
TRBJ1-4 NA NA TRBV5-1 CASSSEGPATNEKLFF TGCGCCAGCAGCTCGGAGGGACCTGCAACTAATGAAAAACTGTTTTTT
TRBJ2-7 NA NA TRBV20-1 CSAPLLGGSSYEQYF TGCAGTGCTCCACTCCTGGGAGGAAGCTCCTACGAGCAGTACTTC
TRBJ2-1 few NA TRBV3-1 CASSQTKGSFLNEQFF TGTGCCAGCAGCCAGACGAAAGGGTCCTTTCTCAATGAGCAGTTCTTC
TRBJ2-7 NA NA TRBV20-1 CCARVGWPNSYEQYF TGCTGTGCTAGAGTTGGCTGGCCAAACTCCTACGAGCAGTACTTC
TRBJ2-2 NA NA TRBV7-9 CASSLDPGYPNTGELFF TGTGCCAGCAGCTTAGATCCAGGCTATCCCAACACCGGGGAGCTGTTTTTT
TRBJ2-1 NA NA TRBV30 CAWSGGKDEQFF TGTGCCTGGAGTGGTGGAAAGGATGAGCAGTTCTTC
TRBJ2-1 NA NA TRBV3-1 CASSQDGASDEQFF TGTGCCAGCAGCCAAGATGGGGCAAGCGATGAGCAGTTCTTC
TRBJ2-2 many NA TRBV27 CASSIQGWYLDTGELFF TGTGCCAGCAGTATACAGGGATGGTATTTGGACACCGGGGAGCTGTTTTTT
TRBJ2-7 few TRBD1 TRBV11-2 CGSEGAAYEQYF TGTGGGTCCGAGGGGGCGGCCTACGAGCAGTACTTC
TRBJ2-1 many TRBD1 TRBV5-1 CASRDRENIAYNEQFF TGCGCCAGCAGAGACAGGGAAAATATCGCCTACAATGAGCAGTTCTTC
TRBJ2-6 NA TRBD1 TRBV15 CATSRAGQGSAGANVLTF TGTGCCACCAGCAGAGCGGGACAGGGGAGCGCTGGGGCCAACGTCCTGACTTTC
TRBJ1-1 few TRBD1 TRBV4-1 CASSQVTGGWEAFF TGCGCCAGCAGCCAAGTGACAGGGGGCTGGGAAGCTTTCTTT
TRBJ2-1 NA TRBD1 TRBV5-1 CASSPSTGANEQFF TGCGCCAGCAGCCCCTCGACAGGGGCCAATGAGCAGTTCTTC
TRBJ2-7 few NA TRBV2 CASSENRISSYEQYF TGTGCCAGCAGTGAAAACAGGATTAGCTCCTACGAGCAGTACTTC
TRBJ2-3 NA TRBD1 TRBV7-3 CASSPGGQVKDTQYF TGTGCCAGCAGCCCCGGGGGACAGGTTAAAGATACGCAGTATTTT
TRBJ2-7 NA NA TRBV13 CASSSPSGEESYEQYF TGTGCCAGCAGCTCCCCCTCGGGGGAGGAATCCTACGAGCAGTACTTC
TRBJ1-2 NA TRBD1 TRBV13 CASSSLKGARGYGYTF TGTGCCAGCAGCTCCCTCAAGGGGGCTCGGGGCTATGGCTACACCTTC
TRBJ1-2 few NA TRBV5-1 CASSLAPSMGYGYTF TGCGCCAGCAGCTTGGCCCCCTCTATGGGCTATGGCTACACCTTC
TRBJ2-7 NA TRBD1 TRBV5-1 CASSRTQGAVYEQYF TGCGCCAGCAGCCGAACCCAGGGGGCGGTCTACGAGCAGTACTTC
TRBJ2-4 NA TRBD2 TRBV5-1 CASSLVGGSGQNIQYF TGCGCCAGCAGCTTGGTTGGCGGGAGTGGCCAAAACATTCAGTACTTC
TRBJ1-4 once NA TRBV6-5 CASSLSGRGEKLFF TGTGCCAGCAGTTTATCAGGGAGAGGTGAAAAACTGTTTTTT
TRBJ1-5 NA TRBD1 TRBV24-1 CATSDSWTGDQPQHF TGTGCCACCAGTGATTCCTGGACAGGCGATCAGCCCCAGCATTTT
TRBJ2-7 NA NA TRBV9 CASSLSWRVGSYEQYF TGTGCCAGCAGCCTATCGTGGAGGGTAGGTTCCTACGAGCAGTACTTC
TRBJ1-1 NA NA TRBV6-1 CASSPGIKGTEAFF TGTGCCAGCAGCCCCGGGATAAAGGGCACTGAAGCTTTCTTT
TRBJ2-7 NA TRBD1 TRBV2 CASNPQGVAYEQYF TGTGCCAGCAATCCCCAGGGGGTCGCCTACGAGCAGTACTTC
TRBJ2-7 many NA TRBV9 CASSVHSDLVGAIHEQYF TGTGCCAGCAGCGTACACTCCGATCTAGTTGGGGCCATCCACGAGCAGTACTTC
TRBJ1-6 many NA TRBV27 CASRGGWYNSPLHF TGTGCCAGCAGGGGGGGCTGGTATAATTCACCCCTCCACTTT